Each of the 25 T cell receptor beta chains below was sequenced from the same sample in a study of patients and donors after allogeneic stem cell transplantation. MiXCR, run by TCRdb on the RT-PCR reads, gives a single entry per CDR3 protein. Among around 23,000 distinct CDR3 sequences, about 30% were seen once, and the ten largest hold under 55%. The source material was blood, either unsorted or a sorted T cell fraction (not recorded which). The receptors stem from a human donor who was either an allogeneic HSCT recipient or a stem cell or donor lymphocyte infusion donor (not recorded which). It is not recorded whose cells these are; they may come from a transplant donor.

CDR3 sequence reads: CASSVGGHPGDTQYF. The CDR3 DNA sequence: TGTGCCAGCAGCGTAGGAGGACACCCGGGCGATACGCAGTATTTT. The genes are TRBV9 and TRBJ2-3; TRBD1 might be the D (5 bases). Trimming left V 0 bases short and J 6 bases short, with 14 bases between. The CDR3 contains 15 residues. The germline gives CDR1 SGDLS, CDR2 YYNGEE.

This clonotype was seen more than once but under ten times. The rearrangement links TRBV12-3 or TRBV12-4 to TRBJ2-5; no reliable D call. The CDR3 extends over 14 amino acids. The V gene lost 5 bases and the J gene lost 0 bases, with 10 bases spanning the gap. The CDR3 region is CASSLKLYQETQYF. CDR3 DNA: TGTGCCAGCAGTCTTAAGCTGTACCAAGAGACCCAGTACTTC.

The rearrangement joins TRBV12-3 or TRBV12-4 to TRBJ2-2, with D perhaps TRBD2 (6 bases). This CDR3 spans 13 amino acids. V was shortened by 5 bases and J by 7 bases, with 11 bases between the two germline ends. The CDR3 bases are TGTGCCAGCAGTGCCAGGGAGGACGGGGAGCTGTTTTTT. Its protein is CASSAREDGELFF.

This clonotype has more than one count but fewer than ten. The rearrangement joins TRBV5-5 to TRBJ2-1; a weak D match, TRBD1 (6 bases). Germline V gives CDR1 SGHKS, CDR2 YYEKEE (reference sequence). V lost 6 bases and J lost 5, with 18 bases in between. The CDR3 is 15 amino acids. CDR3 sequence reads: CASTTTSGTNNEQFF. In DNA form, the CDR3 reads TGTGCCAGCACTACAACATCCGGGACAAACAATGAGCAGTTCTTC.

This clonotype was counted only a few times. The chain has TRBV27 and TRBJ1-5, with TRBD1 identical over 7 bases. CDR1 and CDR2 (germline): MNHEY, SMNVEV (reference sequence). The CDR3 is 14 amino acids. The J segment lost 2 bases and the V segment lost 6 bases, leaving 4 bases of the junction unmatched. The CDR3, as DNA: TGTGCCAGCAGCCACAGGGGCGGCAATCAGCCCCAGCATTTT. This translates into CASSHRGGNQPQHF.

The rearrangement uses TRBV18 and TRBJ1-1, with D uncertain. Trimming left V 4 bases short and J 1 base short, with 4 bases between. Per germline, CDR1 KGHSH and CDR2 LQKENI. The length of the CDR3 is 12 residues. The CDR3 DNA follows: TGTGCCAGCTCACGTTCGAACACTGAAGCTTTCTTT. It translates to CASSRSNTEAFF.

This sequence joins TRBV9 and TRBJ2-5; 13 bases match TRBD2. CDR1 SGDLS and CDR2 YYNGEE come from the germline V gene. Germline trimming cut 2 bases from V and 5 bases from J; bases unmatched to any gene: 6. The CDR3 is 16 amino acids. CDR3 region: CASSVLLAGGLETQYF. CDR3 in DNA: TGTGCCAGCAGCGTCTTACTAGCGGGGGGGCTGGAGACCCAGTACTTC.

This clonotype was seen many times. V usage is TRBV6-5 and J usage is TRBJ2-5, with 8 bases fitting TRBD1. J lost 5 bases, V lost 8 bases, and 4 bases had no gene match. The CDR3 loop spans 12 amino acids. Germline CDR1 reads MNHEY; CDR2 reads SVGAGI. The CDR3: CASWTGSETQYF. CDR3 bases: TGTGCCAGCTGGACAGGGTCGGAGACCCAGTACTTC.

In this sample, this clonotype turned up a few times. The chain combines TRBV30 with TRBJ2-7; D uncertain. CDR3 length: 12 residues. V lost 7 bases to trimming and J lost 3 bases, with 13 bases between them. The germline V gene has CDR1 GTSNPN and CDR2 SVGIG (reference sequence). The CDR3 region is CASTGPHYEQYF. DNA for the CDR3: TGTGCCTCCACCGGGCCCCACTACGAGCAGTACTTC.

This rearrangement joins TRBV10-3 to TRBJ1-5; 9 nucleotides line up with TRBD1. V dropped 6 bases and J dropped 4; count of bases not matched to a gene: 4. CDR1 ENHRY and CDR2 SYGVKD come from the germline V gene. The CDR3 covers 14 residues. The CDR3 loop reads CAISPGQGNQPQHF. In DNA, the CDR3 is TGTGCCATCAGCCCCGGACAGGGGAATCAGCCCCAGCATTTT.

The chain employs TRBV10-3 and TRBJ2-3; TRBD1 matches 8 bases. This CDR3 spans 13 amino acids. Germline V CDR1 and CDR2: ENHRY, SYGVKD. J was trimmed by 3 bases and V by 11 bases; bases with no gene match: 7. DNA for the CDR3: TGTGCCTCCGGGACAGGAGCAACAGATACGCAGTATTTT. Its protein is CASGTGATDTQYF.

In its sample, this clonotype was seen a few times. The chain uses TRBV5-6 and TRBJ1-2, with TRBD1 identical over 7 bases. The CDR3 is made up of 16 amino acids. Unmatched junction bases numbered 10, after V lost 1 base and J lost 4 bases. Germline V gene sequence: CDR1 SGHDT, CDR2 YYEEEE. The CDR3 here is CASSLPRGLLLYGYTF. The CDR3 bases are TGTGCCAGCAGCTTGCCTAGGGGGCTACTACTCTATGGCTACACCTTC.

The chain employs TRBV9 and TRBJ1-3; D is possibly TRBD1 (6 bases). CDR3 length equals 15 residues. V lost 4 bases, J lost 0 bases, and 11 bases lay in between. Germline lookup yields CDR1 SGDLS and CDR2 YYNGEE. The CDR3 loop is CASSITGFSGNTIYF. In DNA form, the CDR3 reads TGTGCCAGCAGCATCACAGGGTTCTCTGGAAACACCATATATTTT.

This chain uses TRBV20-1 with TRBJ1-6; a possible D gene is TRBD1 (5 bases). The CDR3 consists of 16 residues. V gave up 4 bases and J gave up 7 bases, with 20 bases separating them. Looked up from germline, CDR1 is DFQATT and CDR2 is SNEGSKA (reference sequence). The CDR3 here is CSATPQGRRRNSPLHF. As DNA, the CDR3 is TGCAGTGCTACCCCTCAGGGCAGGAGGAGGAATTCACCCCTCCACTTT.

The J gene is TRBJ1-2, the V gene TRBV12-3 or TRBV12-4; 7 nucleotides agree with TRBD1. CDR3 size: 15 residues. With V trimmed by 3 bases and J by 4 bases, 8 bases remained unmatched. The CDR3 DNA reads TGTGCCAGCAGTTTTAGGCCCGACAGGGTCTATGGCTACACCTTC. Translated: CASSFRPDRVYGYTF.

This chain joins TRBV20-1 and TRBJ1-6, with 7 bases matching TRBD1. Germline CDR1 and CDR2: DFQATT and SNEGSKA (reference sequence). V dropped 3 bases and J dropped 5; count of bases not matched to a gene: 7. This CDR3 has 15 residues. The CDR3 DNA is TGCAGTGCTAGGGTAGGGGGCGTAAATAATTCACCCCTCCACTTT. Translating it yields CSARVGGVNNSPLHF.

The chain uses TRBV11-1 and TRBJ1-6, with D possibly TRBD1 on 5 matching bases. The CDR3 spans 12 residues. Germline lookup yields CDR1 SGHAT and CDR2 FQDESV (reference sequence). V lost 3 bases, J lost 16 bases, and 13 bases lay in between. In DNA form, the CDR3 reads TGTGCCAGCAGCTTCACAGGCCACCAGCTCCACTTT. Translation gives CASSFTGHQLHF.

This clonotype was found a few times. This sequence joins TRBV12-3 or TRBV12-4 and TRBJ2-2; 10 nucleotides match TRBD2. This CDR3 has 16 residues. After removal of 7 bases from V and 2 bases from J, the junction contained 7 bases not matched to a gene. The CDR3 loop reads CASTLGLAFNTGELFF. The CDR3, as DNA: TGTGCCAGCACCCTGGGACTAGCGTTTAACACCGGGGAGCTGTTTTTT.

In this sample, this clonotype turned up once. The CDR3 protein is CASSSRAVDTEAFF. The CDR3 bases are TGTGCCAGCAGCTCCAGGGCCGTGGACACTGAAGCTTTCTTT. The chain couples TRBV7-8 to TRBJ1-1, with D tentatively TRBD1 (5 bases). The CDR3 consists of 14 residues. Trimming took off 4 bases at V and 3 bases at J, with 12 bases between the two ends. CDR1 and CDR2 from the germline V gene are SGHVS and FQNEAQ.

The genes are TRBV4-3 and TRBJ1-5; D not certain. V shed 0 bases and J shed 4 bases, with 10 bases lying between them. The CDR3 runs 15 residues. CDR1 and CDR2 from the germline V gene are LGHNA and YSLEER. The CDR3 nucleotides are TGCGCCAGCAGCCAAGAGTACGGACTGAATCAGCCCCAGCATTTT. This codes for CASSQEYGLNQPQHF.

This clonotype was seen a handful of times. The chain is built from TRBV7-6 and TRBJ1-6; D is undetermined. The germline CDR1 and CDR2 sequences are SGHVS and FNYEAQ. V was pared by 1 base and J by 1 base, with 8 bases between. The CDR3 is 16 amino acids. The CDR3 DNA follows: TGTGCCAGCAGCTTAGATCAAGGGTCCTATAATTCACCCCTCCACTTT. Translated, it gives CASSLDQGSYNSPLHF.

This clonotype was counted between two and nine times. The chain uses TRBV6-5 and TRBJ1-2; D gene uncertain. V lost 0 bases, J lost 4 bases, and 6 bases lay in between. The CDR3 runs to 13 residues. CDR1 is MNHEY, CDR2 SVGAGI, per germline. CDR3 amino acids: CASSYSGSYGYTF. In DNA, the CDR3 is TGTGCCAGCAGTTACTCGGGCAGCTATGGCTACACCTTC.

The chain couples TRBV4-1 to TRBJ1-2, with D possibly TRBD1 on 6 matching bases. This CDR3 region has 16 residues. V was shortened by 0 bases and J by 4 bases, with 15 bases between the two germline ends. The germline CDR1 and CDR2 sequences are MGHRA and YSYEKL. The CDR3 bases are TGCGCCAGCAGCCAAGAGCGGCTTACAGGGACCTATGGCTACACCTTC. This sequence encodes CASSQERLTGTYGYTF.

CDR3 amino acids: CSARDRGLAKLFF. CDR3 nucleotides: TGCAGTGCTCGGGACAGGGGGCTCGCAAAACTGTTTTTT. The chain couples TRBV20-1 to TRBJ1-4; 12 bases fit TRBD1. The CDR3 is 13 amino acids. CDR1 and CDR2 (germline): DFQATT, SNEGSKA (reference sequence). V lost 5 bases to trimming and J lost 10 bases; unmatched junction nucleotides: 5.

This clonotype was counted a few times. The chain couples TRBV29-1 to TRBJ1-3; D gene unclear. Trimming took 5 bases from V and 0 from J, leaving 5 bases between them. Germline V gene sequence: CDR1 SQVTM, CDR2 ANQGSEA. The CDR3 consists of 12 residues. CDR3 coding DNA: TGCAGCGTTCGGTTCTCTGGAAACACCATATATTTT. It yields the protein CSVRFSGNTIYF.